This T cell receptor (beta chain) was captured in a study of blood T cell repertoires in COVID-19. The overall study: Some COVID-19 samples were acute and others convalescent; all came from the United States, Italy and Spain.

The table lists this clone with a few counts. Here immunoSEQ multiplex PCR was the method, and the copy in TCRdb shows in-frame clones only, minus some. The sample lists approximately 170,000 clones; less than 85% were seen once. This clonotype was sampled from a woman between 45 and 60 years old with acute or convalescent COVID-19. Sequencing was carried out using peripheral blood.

The chain's CDR3 is CASSPRYIENSPLHF. The CDR3 region has the DNA TGTGCCAGCAGTCCTAGGTATATCGAAAATTCACCCCTCCACTTT. The J gene is TRBJ1-6, the V gene TRBV7-2; D uncertain. This CDR3 spans 15 amino acids. Germline CDR1 and CDR2: SGHTA and FQGNSA. V dropped 6 bases and J dropped 7 bases, with 16 bases sitting between them. Together with reference TRBV7-2 and TRBJ1-6, the CDR3 gives the full variable domain: GAGVSQSPSNKVTEKGKDVELRCDPISGHTALYWYRQSLGQGLEFLIYFQGNSAPDKSGLPSDRFSAERTGGSVSTLTIQRTQQEDSAVYLCASSPRYIENSPLHFGNGTRLTVT.